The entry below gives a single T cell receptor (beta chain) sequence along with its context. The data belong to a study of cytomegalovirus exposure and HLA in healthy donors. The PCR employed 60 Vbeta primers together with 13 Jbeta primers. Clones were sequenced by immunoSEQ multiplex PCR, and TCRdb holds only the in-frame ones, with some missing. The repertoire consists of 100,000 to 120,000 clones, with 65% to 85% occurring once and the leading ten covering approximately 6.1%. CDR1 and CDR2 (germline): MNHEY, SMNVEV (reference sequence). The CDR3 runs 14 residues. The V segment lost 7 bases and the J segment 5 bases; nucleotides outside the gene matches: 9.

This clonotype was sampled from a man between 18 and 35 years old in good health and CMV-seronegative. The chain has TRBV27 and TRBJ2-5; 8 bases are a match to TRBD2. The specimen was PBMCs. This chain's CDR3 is CASKSERERETQYF. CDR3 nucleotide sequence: TGTGCCAGCAAGTCCGAGCGGGAGAGGGAGACCCAGTACTTC.